The T cell receptor beta chain described here comes from a study of human T cells and chemical hapten exposure. Looking at the study overall: 0.01% DPC was applied to the upper back in patch tests, which were read at 6 days.

Study observations and caveats: Among TCRs, those above 1 in 1000 frequency were unaffected by DPC sensitization.

The study used a library that attached unique molecular identifiers to individual cDNA molecules. TCRdb called the RACE reads again in MiXCR, with one record for every CDR3 protein. Among some 100,000 distinct CDR3 sequences, about a tenth were seen once, and the ten largest hold about 3.4%. This clonotype showed up just a few times. Antigen unknown. Time point: patch test 2, 6 weeks after DPC sensitization. Specified treatment: therapeutic diphenylcyclopropenone sensitization with weekly scalp DPC. The germline V gene encodes CDR1 SQVTM and CDR2 ANQGSEA. Trimming pared 7 bases from V and 6 bases from J, leaving 7 bases between. The CDR3 consists of 10 residues.

The rearrangement uses TRBV29-1 and TRBJ2-1, with D unclear. The clonotype was recovered from a woman between 40 and 55 years old with alopecia areata. Some clones in this sample may be carry-over from other donors' samples. The sample was whole blood, taken in connection with sensitization to the hapten diphenylcyclopropenone (DPC). CDR3 coding DNA: TGCAGCGCCTACTTCAATGAGCAGTTCTTC. Amino acids: CSAYFNEQFF.